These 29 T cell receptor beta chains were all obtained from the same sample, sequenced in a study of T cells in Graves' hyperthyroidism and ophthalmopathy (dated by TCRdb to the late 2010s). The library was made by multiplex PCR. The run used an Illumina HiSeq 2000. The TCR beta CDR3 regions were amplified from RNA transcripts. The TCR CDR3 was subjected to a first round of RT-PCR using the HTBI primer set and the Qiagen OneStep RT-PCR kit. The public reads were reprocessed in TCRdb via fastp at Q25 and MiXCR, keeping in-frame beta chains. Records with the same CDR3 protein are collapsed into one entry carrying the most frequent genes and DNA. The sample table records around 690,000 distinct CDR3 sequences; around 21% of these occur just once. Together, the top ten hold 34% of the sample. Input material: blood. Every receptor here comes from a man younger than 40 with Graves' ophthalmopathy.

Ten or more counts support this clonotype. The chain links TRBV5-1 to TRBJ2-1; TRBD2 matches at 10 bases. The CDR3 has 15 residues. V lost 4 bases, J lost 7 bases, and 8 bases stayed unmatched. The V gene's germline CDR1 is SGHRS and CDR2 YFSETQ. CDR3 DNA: TGCGCCAGCAGCGTCGCTAGCGGGAGCAGGAATGAGCAGTTCTTC. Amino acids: CASSVASGSRNEQFF.

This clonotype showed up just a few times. The CDR3 sequence: CASSLGGGDGNEQFF. CDR3 nucleotide sequence: TGTGCCAGCAGCTTAGGAGGGGGCGATGGAAATGAGCAGTTCTTC. The chain is built from TRBV7-9 and TRBJ2-1; 7 bases map to TRBD1. The V gene's germline CDR1 is SEHNR and CDR2 FQNEAQ (reference sequence). The CDR3 consists of 15 residues. The trim removed 1 base at V and 7 bases at J, leaving 7 bases unmatched.

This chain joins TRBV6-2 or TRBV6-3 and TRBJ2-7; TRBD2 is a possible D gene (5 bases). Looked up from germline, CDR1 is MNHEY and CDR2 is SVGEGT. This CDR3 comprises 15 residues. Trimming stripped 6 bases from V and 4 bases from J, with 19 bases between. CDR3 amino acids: CASSPTERGGYEQYF. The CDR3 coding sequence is TGTGCCAGCAGCCCCACCGAGAGAGGCGGGTACGAGCAGTACTTC.

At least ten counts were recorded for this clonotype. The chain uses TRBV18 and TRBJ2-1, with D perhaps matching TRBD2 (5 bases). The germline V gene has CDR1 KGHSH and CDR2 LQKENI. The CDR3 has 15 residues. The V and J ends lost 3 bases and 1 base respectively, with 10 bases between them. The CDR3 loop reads CASSPLADSYNEQFF. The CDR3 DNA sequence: TGTGCCAGCTCACCCCTAGCCGATTCCTACAATGAGCAGTTCTTC.

CDR3 nucleotides: TGCGCCAGCAGTGAGTTGTTAGCGGGAGGGCCGCTGTTCTTC. It specifies CASSELLAGGPLFF. The chain links TRBV10-1 to TRBJ2-1; 11 nucleotides match TRBD2. Germline values: CDR1 WNHNN, CDR2 SYGVQD (reference sequence). The CDR3 consists of 14 residues. V shed 1 base and J 15 bases; nucleotides not matched to a gene: 8.

The CDR3 reads CASSVAAGDHNEQFF. As DNA, the CDR3 is TGTGCCAGCAGCGTAGCGGCGGGAGACCACAATGAGCAGTTCTTC. V usage is TRBV9 and J usage is TRBJ2-1, with 7 bases that match TRBD2. Trimming cost V 0 bases and J 5 bases; bases outside gene matches: 5. The CDR3 runs 15 residues. From germline, CDR1 is SGDLS and CDR2 YYNGEE.

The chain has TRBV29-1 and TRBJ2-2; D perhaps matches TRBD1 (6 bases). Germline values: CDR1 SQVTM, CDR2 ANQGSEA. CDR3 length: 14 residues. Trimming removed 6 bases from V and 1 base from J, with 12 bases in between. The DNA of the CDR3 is TGCAGCGTATCCGCAGGGGAGAACACCGGGGAGCTGTTTTTT. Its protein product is CSVSAGENTGELFF.

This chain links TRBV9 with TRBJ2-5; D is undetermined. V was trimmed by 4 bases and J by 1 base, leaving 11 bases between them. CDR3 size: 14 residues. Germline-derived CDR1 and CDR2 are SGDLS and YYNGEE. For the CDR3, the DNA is TGTGCCAGCAGCTTGGTGCAGGCCCAAGAGACCCAGTACTTC. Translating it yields CASSLVQAQETQYF. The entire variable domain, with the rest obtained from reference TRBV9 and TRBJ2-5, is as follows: DSGVTQTPKHLITATGQRVTLRCSPRSGDLSVYWYQQSLDQGLQFLIQYYNGEERAKGNILERFSAQQFPDLHSELNLSSLELGDSALYFCASSLVQAQETQYFGPGTRLLVL.

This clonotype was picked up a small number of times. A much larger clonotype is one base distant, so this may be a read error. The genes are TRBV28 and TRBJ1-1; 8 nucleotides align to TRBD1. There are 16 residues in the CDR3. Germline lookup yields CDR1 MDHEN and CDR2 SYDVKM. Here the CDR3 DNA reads TGTGCCAGCAGTTTATTGTCAGGGGGCGCGGACACTGAAGCTCTCTTT. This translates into CASSLLSGGADTEALF.

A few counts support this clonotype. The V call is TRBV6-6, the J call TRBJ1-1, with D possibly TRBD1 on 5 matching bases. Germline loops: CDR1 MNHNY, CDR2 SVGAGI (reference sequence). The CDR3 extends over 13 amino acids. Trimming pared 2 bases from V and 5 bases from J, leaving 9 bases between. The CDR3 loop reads CASSYQGYTEAFF. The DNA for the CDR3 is TGTGCCAGCAGTTACCAGGGCTATACTGAAGCTTTCTTT.

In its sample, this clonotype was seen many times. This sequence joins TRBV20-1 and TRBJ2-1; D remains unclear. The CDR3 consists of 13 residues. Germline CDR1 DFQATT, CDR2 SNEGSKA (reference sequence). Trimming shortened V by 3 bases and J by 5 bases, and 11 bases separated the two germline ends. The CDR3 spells CSARSRTDNEQFF. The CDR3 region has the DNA TGCAGTGCTAGGAGCAGGACGGACAATGAGCAGTTCTTC.

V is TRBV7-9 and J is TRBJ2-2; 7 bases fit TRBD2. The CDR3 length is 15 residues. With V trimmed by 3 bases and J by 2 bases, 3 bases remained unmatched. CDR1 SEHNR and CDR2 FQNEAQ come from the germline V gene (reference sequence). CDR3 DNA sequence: TGTGCCAGCAGCTTCAGCGGGATAAACACCGGGGAGCTGTTTTTT. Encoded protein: CASSFSGINTGELFF.

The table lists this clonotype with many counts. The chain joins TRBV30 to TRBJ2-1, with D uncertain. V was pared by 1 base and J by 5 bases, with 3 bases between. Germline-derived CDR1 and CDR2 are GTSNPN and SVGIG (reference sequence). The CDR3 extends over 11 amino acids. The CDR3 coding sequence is TGTGCCTGGAGTGATGACAATGAGCAGTTCTTC. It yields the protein CAWSDDNEQFF.

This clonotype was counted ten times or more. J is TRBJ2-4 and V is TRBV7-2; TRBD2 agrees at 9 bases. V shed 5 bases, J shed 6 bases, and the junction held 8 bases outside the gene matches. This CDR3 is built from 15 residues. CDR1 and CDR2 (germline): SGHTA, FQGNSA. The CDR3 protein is CASSAKLAGGNIQYF. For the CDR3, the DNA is TGTGCCAGCAGCGCAAAACTAGCGGGCGGAAACATTCAGTACTTC.

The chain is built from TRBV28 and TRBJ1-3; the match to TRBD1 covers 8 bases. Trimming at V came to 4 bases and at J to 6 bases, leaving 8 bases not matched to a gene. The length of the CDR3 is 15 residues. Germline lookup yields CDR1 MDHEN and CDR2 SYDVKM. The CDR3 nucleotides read TGTGCCAGCAGTTCATCGGACAGGGTGGCAAACACCATATATTTT. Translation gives CASSSSDRVANTIYF. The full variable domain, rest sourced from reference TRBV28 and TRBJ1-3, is DVKVTQSSRYLVKRTGEKVFLECVQDMDHENMFWYRQDPGLGLRLIYFSYDVKMKEKGDIPEGYSVSREKKERFSLILESASTNQTSMYLCASSSSDRVANTIYFGEGSWLTVV.

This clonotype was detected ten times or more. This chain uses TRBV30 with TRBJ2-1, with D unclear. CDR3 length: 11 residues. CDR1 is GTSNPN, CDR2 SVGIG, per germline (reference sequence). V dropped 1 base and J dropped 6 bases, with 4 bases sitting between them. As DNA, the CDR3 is TGTGCCTGGAGTGCCGTCAATGAGCAGTTCTTC. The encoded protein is CAWSAVNEQFF.

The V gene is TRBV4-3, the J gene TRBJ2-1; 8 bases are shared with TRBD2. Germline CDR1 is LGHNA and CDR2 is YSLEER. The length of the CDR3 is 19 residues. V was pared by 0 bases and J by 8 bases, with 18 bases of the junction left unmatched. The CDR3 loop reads CASSQEGLAGGTPAYEQFF. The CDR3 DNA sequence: TGCGCCAGCAGCCAAGAAGGGCTAGCGGGCGGGACCCCAGCGTATGAGCAGTTCTTC.

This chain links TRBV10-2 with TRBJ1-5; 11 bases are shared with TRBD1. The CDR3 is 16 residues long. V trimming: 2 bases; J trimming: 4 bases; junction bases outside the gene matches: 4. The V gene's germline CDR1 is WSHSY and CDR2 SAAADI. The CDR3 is CASSETDRGPNQPQHF. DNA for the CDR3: TGCGCCAGCAGTGAGACGGACAGGGGGCCTAATCAGCCCCAGCATTTT.

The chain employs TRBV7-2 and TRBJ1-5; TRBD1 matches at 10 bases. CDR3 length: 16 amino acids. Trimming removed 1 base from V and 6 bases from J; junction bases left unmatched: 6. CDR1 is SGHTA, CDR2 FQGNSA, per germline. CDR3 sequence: CASSLGTGGTGQPQHF. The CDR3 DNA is TGTGCCAGCAGCTTAGGGACAGGGGGTACAGGTCAGCCCCAGCATTTT.

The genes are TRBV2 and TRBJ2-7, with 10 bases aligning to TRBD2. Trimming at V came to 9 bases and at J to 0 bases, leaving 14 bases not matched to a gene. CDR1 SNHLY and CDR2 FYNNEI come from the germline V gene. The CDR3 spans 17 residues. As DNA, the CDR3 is TGTGCCAGTGGTATAGATGGGGGACTAGCGTCCTCCTACGAGCAGTACTTC. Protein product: CASGIDGGLASSYEQYF.

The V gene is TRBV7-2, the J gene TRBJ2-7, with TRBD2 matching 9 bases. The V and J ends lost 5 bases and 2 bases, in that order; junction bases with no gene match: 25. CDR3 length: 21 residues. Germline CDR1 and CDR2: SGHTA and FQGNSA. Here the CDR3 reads CASSRPDRPGRRLAETYEQYF. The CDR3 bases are TGTGCCAGCAGCCGTCCCGACCGGCCAGGGCGGCGACTAGCGGAAACCTACGAGCAGTACTTC. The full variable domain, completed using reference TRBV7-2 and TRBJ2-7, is GAGVSQSPSNKVTEKGKDVELRCDPISGHTALYWYRQSLGQGLEFLIYFQGNSAPDKSGLPSDRFSAERTGGSVSTLTIQRTQQEDSAVYLCASSRPDRPGRRLAETYEQYFGPGTRLTVT.

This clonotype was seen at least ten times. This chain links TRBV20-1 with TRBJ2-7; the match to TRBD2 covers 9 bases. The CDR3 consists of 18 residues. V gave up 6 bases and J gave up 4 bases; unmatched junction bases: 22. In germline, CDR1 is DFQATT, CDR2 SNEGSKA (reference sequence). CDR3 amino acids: CSAFQGGRREGRSYEQYF. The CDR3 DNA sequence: TGCAGTGCCTTCCAAGGGGGAAGGCGGGAGGGCCGTTCTTACGAGCAGTACTTC.

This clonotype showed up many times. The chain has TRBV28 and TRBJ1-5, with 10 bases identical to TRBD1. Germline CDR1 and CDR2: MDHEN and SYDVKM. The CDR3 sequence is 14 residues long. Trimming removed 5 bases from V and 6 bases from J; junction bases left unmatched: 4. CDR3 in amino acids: CASSPGQGVQPQHF. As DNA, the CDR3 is TGTGCCAGCAGTCCCGGACAGGGGGTTCAGCCCCAGCATTTT.

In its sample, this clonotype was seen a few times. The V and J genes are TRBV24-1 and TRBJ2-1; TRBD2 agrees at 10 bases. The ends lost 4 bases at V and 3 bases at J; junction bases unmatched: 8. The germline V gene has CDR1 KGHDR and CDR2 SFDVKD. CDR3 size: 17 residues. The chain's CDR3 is CATSDWTSGSIYNEQFF. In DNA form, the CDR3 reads TGTGCCACCAGTGACTGGACTAGCGGATCAATCTACAATGAGCAGTTCTTC.

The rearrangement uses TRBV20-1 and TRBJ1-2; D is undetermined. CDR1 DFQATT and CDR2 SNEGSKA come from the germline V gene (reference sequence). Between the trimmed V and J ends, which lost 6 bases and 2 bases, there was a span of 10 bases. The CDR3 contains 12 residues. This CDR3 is CSANDKNYGYTF. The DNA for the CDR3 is TGCAGTGCAAACGACAAGAACTATGGCTACACCTTC.

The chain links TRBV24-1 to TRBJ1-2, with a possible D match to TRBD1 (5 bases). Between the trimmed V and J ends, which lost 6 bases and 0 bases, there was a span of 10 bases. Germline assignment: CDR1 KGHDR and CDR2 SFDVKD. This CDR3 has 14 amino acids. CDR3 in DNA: TGTGCCACCAGTTCCCAGGGAACTAACTATGGCTACACCTTC. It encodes CATSSQGTNYGYTF.

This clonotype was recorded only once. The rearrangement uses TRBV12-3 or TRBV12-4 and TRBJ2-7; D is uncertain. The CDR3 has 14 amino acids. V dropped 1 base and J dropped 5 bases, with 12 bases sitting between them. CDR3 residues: CASSLGARTDEQYF. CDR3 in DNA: TGTGCCAGCAGTTTAGGGGCCCGGACGGACGAGCAGTACTTC.

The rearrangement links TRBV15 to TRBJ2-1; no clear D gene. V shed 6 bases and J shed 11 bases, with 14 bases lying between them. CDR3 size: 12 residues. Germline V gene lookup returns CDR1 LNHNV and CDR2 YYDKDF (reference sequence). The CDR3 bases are TGTGCCACCAGTAGAAACCCTGGCCAGCAGTTCTTC. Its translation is CATSRNPGQQFF.

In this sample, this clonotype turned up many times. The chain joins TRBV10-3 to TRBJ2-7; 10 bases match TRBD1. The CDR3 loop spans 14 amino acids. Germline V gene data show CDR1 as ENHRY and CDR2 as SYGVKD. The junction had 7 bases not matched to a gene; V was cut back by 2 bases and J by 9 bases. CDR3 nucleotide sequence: TGTGCCATCAGTGAGGACAGGGGGCTAAGGGCGCAGTACTTC. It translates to CAISEDRGLRAQYF.